This paragraph reports one TCR beta chain. Repertoires were generated with immunoSEQ multiplex PCR, while TCRdb's copy carries only in-frame clones and drops some. The sample carries approximately 82,000 clones, 95% to 96% recorded once. The data were taken from a study of technical replicates of blood from a handful of donors. The sequence was obtained from a human donor in good health. Material: T cells isolated from PBMCs.

In nucleotides, the CDR3 is TGTGCCAGCAGCCGGGAACTAGCTAGCTCCTACGAGCAGTACTTC. It yields the protein CASSRELASSYEQYF. V usage is TRBV5-5 and J usage is TRBJ2-7; D is perhaps TRBD2 (6 bases). Looked up from germline, CDR1 is SGHKS and CDR2 is YYEKEE (reference sequence). The CDR3 is made up of 15 amino acids. Trimming took 4 bases from V and 0 from J, leaving 14 bases between them.